This T cell receptor (beta chain) originates from a study of cytomegalovirus exposure and HLA in healthy donors. The ends lost 7 bases at V and 1 base at J; junction bases unmatched: 6. Germline CDR1 and CDR2: SQVTM and ANQGSEA. CDR3 size: 14 residues. Study-wide points: Later analysis associated a missense DCLRE1C variant with TCR beta V- and J-gene trimming. There were three CMV-associated chains whose specificity for CMV antigens was confirmed in vitro. The study flagged 150 to 200 TCR beta chains as cytomegalovirus-associated.

60 Vbeta and 13 Jbeta primers were used in PCR. This table comes from immunoSEQ multiplex PCR, and its TCRdb copy is limited to in-frame clones, with some not included. The sample holds 100,000 or so clones, more than 65% seen once. Note on this clone: Its antigen remains unknown.

The source is a man aged 25 to 40 in good health and CMV-seronegative. This chain joins TRBV29-1 and TRBJ1-1; 10 bases are shared with TRBD1. Material for sequencing was PBMCs. This chain's CDR3 is CSALGDRGNTEAFF. CDR3 coding DNA: TGCAGCGCCCTGGGGGACAGGGGGAACACTGAAGCTTTCTTT.